These T cell receptor beta chains were read from a single sample in a study of shared clonotypes between healthy human individuals. Method: immunoSEQ multiplex PCR; TCRdb's copy keeps in-frame clones and lacks some. The sample shows some 380,000 clones, just over 95% of them seen only once. The sequenced sample consisted of memory CD8+ T cells sorted from blood. The receptors derive from a man aged 25-40 years in good health. The CDR3 runs from the conserved cysteine through the conserved F or W. Fields, in order: J gene, clone size, D gene, V gene, CDR3 DNA, CDR3 protein. The D gene is left open where the match is weak. Clone sizes are given selectively: once, few, many, or a class where the clone is expanded.

TRBJ2-3	NA	TRBD2	TRBV5-4	TGTGCCAGCAGCTTGTCTTCTAGCGGGGTCACAGATACGCAGTATTTT	CASSLSSSGVTDTQYF
TRBJ2-1	NA	NA	TRBV6-7	TGTGCCAGCAGTCTCCACCGGGACCCGGAGAATGAGCAGTTCTTC	CASSLHRDPENEQFF
TRBJ2-1	NA	NA	TRBV5-1	TGCGCCAGCAGCTCTGAGGGGCACCCGGATGGTGAGCAGTTCTTC	CASSSEGHPDGEQFF
TRBJ2-3	NA	NA	TRBV11-1	TGTGCCAGCAGCCACGCCACAGATACGCAGTATTTT	CASSHATDTQYF
TRBJ1-5	NA	NA	TRBV4-1	TGCGCCAGCAGCCAAGTATCGGGGGGAGAGCAGCCCCAGCATTTT	CASSQVSGGEQPQHF
TRBJ2-5	NA	NA	TRBV28	TGTGCCAGCAGCCACCGCTGGAGGCAAGAGACCCAGTACTTC	CASSHRWRQETQYF
TRBJ2-7	NA	NA	TRBV6-1	TGTGCCAGCACCCTAAACCGGGGGAGGCCATACGAGCAGTACTTC	CASTLNRGRPYEQYF
TRBJ2-1	NA	NA	TRBV5-1	TGCGCCAGTCGCACAAGTATTGGGCGACAAGAGCAGTTCTTC	CASRTSIGRQEQFF
TRBJ2-7	NA	NA	TRBV10-1	TGCGCCAGCAGCGAACAGGGGAGGGAGTACGAGCAGTACTTC	CASSEQGREYEQYF
TRBJ2-7	NA	NA	TRBV30	TGTGCCTGGACCCTCAATACCTACGAGCAGTACTTC	CAWTLNTYEQYF
TRBJ1-2	NA	TRBD1	TRBV28	TGTGCCAGCAGGATAGGGGGCGACTATGGCTACACCTTC	CASRIGGDYGYTF
TRBJ2-7	NA	TRBD2	TRBV10-3	TGTGCCATCAGTGACCGTGGGGGGGAGTCTTCCTACGAGCAGTACTTC	CAISDRGGESSYEQYF
TRBJ2-1	NA	TRBD2	TRBV7-2	TGTGCCAGCAGCTTAGTACGTAGCGGGAGGGTGGTGGATGAGCAGTTCTTC	CASSLVRSGRVVDEQFF
TRBJ2-3	NA	NA	TRBV28	TGTGCCAGCAGTACACCTAGCACAGATACGCAGTATTTT	CASSTPSTDTQYF
TRBJ1-1	NA	TRBD1	TRBV5-1	TGCGCCAGCAGCTCACAGGGGGGCACTGAAGCTTTCTTT	CASSSQGGTEAFF
TRBJ2-3	NA	TRBD2	TRBV5-6	TGTGCCAGCAGTACGATCTTAGCGGGAGGGGCAGATACGCAGTATTTT	CASSTILAGGADTQYF
TRBJ2-2	once	NA	TRBV5-1	TGCGCCAGCAGCTTGGTCGGAGGCCTCGCGAACACCGGGGAGCTGTTTTTT	CASSLVGGLANTGELFF
TRBJ1-1	NA	NA	TRBV9	TGTGCCAGCAGCGCACGAGACACTGAAGCTTTCTTT	CASSARDTEAFF
TRBJ2-7	NA	TRBD1	TRBV15	TGTGCCACCAGCAGAGACAGGGGGCGGTACGAGCAGTACTTC	CATSRDRGRYEQYF
TRBJ2-5	NA	TRBD2	TRBV7-3	TGTGCCAGCAGCCGACTAGCGGGAGGAGGGGAGACCCAGTACTTC	CASSRLAGGGETQYF